The TCR beta chain described here comes from a study of blood T cell repertoires in COVID-19. For the study at large: Sites across the United States, Italy and Spain contributed samples from acute and convalescent COVID-19. T cells, B-cell-depleted T cells, or PBMCs provided the cDNA or gDNA that served as material.

This CDR3 has 15 amino acids. Germline V gene data show CDR1 as SQVTM and CDR2 as ANQGSEA. Trimming at V came to 7 bases and at J to 0 bases, leaving 12 bases not matched to a gene. As handled by the study authors: Reference gene primer amplification gave estimated nucleated cell counts. Sequencing used immunoSEQ multiplex PCR; TCRdb keeps in-frame clones, though not all of them. D and trimming were read from the DNA, whereas the V and J calls and clone size are those reported in that table. This sample has hundreds of thousands of clones, with approximately 90% found just once. Those enrolled, adults aged roughly 18 to 89 years, came from about two dozen US areas.

The sample comprised PBMCs or T cells enriched from blood (not recorded which). The V and J genes are TRBV29-1 and TRBJ2-7; 7 bases fit TRBD2. The receptor was derived from a young woman with acute COVID-19. The CDR3 protein is CSAVKTGGISYEQYF. CDR3 DNA: TGCAGCGCCGTGAAGACGGGAGGTATCTCCTACGAGCAGTACTTC.